A single sample gave rise to the 18 T cell receptor beta chains below, sequenced in a study of T cells expressing NK-cell markers (dated by TCRdb to 2019 to 2021). Libraries were constructed by 5' RACE. Sequencing took place on an Illumina HiSeq 2000. Once TCRdb had reprocessed the reads, it stored one entry per CDR3 protein sequence and supplied no DNA. The table for this sample shows about 460,000 distinct CDR3 sequences. The ten largest clones represent about 1.5% of the sample. Sequenced sample: blood T cells: a sorted CD56 or NKG2C T cell subset, CD4+ or CD8+ T cells, or bulk PBMC T cells (not recorded which). The receptor source for this set is a woman aged 45-65 years in good health. Donor details come from another sample of the same person, matched by shared clones.

The chain uses TRBV12-3 or TRBV12-4 and TRBJ2-6; TCRdb returns TRBD1, unconfirmable since there is no DNA. The CDR3 length is 16 residues. The CDR3: CASAGTDQSGANVLTF.

The rearrangement joins TRBV12-3 or TRBV12-4 to TRBJ2-3. The CDR3 runs 11 residues. The CDR3 loop is CASSSPNTQYF.

The chain couples TRBV20-1 to TRBJ1-4; the D call from TCRdb, TRBD1, cannot be confirmed without DNA. The CDR3 is 15 residues long. CDR1 DFQATT and CDR2 SNEGSKA come from the germline V gene (reference sequence). The CDR3 loop reads CSARDLQGNYENLFF.

The CDR3 is CASSSTRTWLYNEQFF. This sequence joins TRBV18 and TRBJ2-1. This CDR3 is 16 amino acids long. The V gene's germline CDR1 is KGHSH and CDR2 LQKENI.

The chain carries TRBV3-1 and TRBJ1-5; TCRdb picks TRBD1, but there is no DNA to check that call. The V gene's germline CDR1 is LGHDT and CDR2 YNNKEL (reference sequence). This CDR3 region has 14 residues. CDR3 region: CASSPGTGRQPQHF.

The rearrangement links TRBV20-1 to TRBJ1-4. CDR1 is DFQATT, CDR2 SNEGSKA, per germline (reference sequence). CDR3 length equals 13 residues. CDR3 in amino acids: CSASVERNEKLFF.

The chain is built from TRBV7-2 and TRBJ2-7. This CDR3 is built from 14 residues. Germline CDR1 and CDR2: SGHTA and FQGNSA. This CDR3 reads CASSHHKVVGEQYF.

The chain employs TRBV20-1 and TRBJ2-5. CDR1 is DFQATT, CDR2 SNEGSKA, per germline (reference sequence). The length of the CDR3 is 13 residues. This CDR3 is CSAARGDHETQYF.

J is TRBJ2-6 and V is TRBV24-1. Germline V gene data show CDR1 as KGHDR and CDR2 as SFDVKD. This CDR3 comprises 14 residues. CDR3 residues: CATSVGSGANVLTF.

CDR3 region: CASSTGVAATEAFF. The genes are TRBV7-8 and TRBJ1-1; TCRdb names TRBD1, which stays unverified in the absence of DNA. CDR3 size: 14 residues. The germline CDR1 and CDR2 sequences are SGHVS and FQNEAQ.

The CDR3 protein is CSVQTSGRDSFF. The chain employs TRBV29-1 and TRBJ2-1; lacking DNA, the TRBD2 call made by TCRdb goes unchecked. CDR1 is SQVTM and CDR2 is ANQGSEA in the germline V gene. The CDR3 length is 12 residues.

The chain employs TRBV6-5 and TRBJ2-2; the D call of TRBD1 rests on TCRdb alone, since no DNA is present to check it. The V gene's germline CDR1 is MNHEY and CDR2 SVGAGI. The CDR3 has 13 amino acids. CDR3 amino acids: CASTLGRTGELFF.

The chain has TRBV5-1 and TRBJ2-5; no DNA is available, so the TRBD2 call from TCRdb remains unchecked. The CDR3 covers 15 residues. Germline V CDR1 and CDR2: SGHRS, YFSETQ. Here the CDR3 reads CASSRQTSAQETQYF.

The rearrangement links TRBV29-1 to TRBJ1-2; no DNA is available, so the TRBD1 call from TCRdb remains unchecked. Per the germline V gene, CDR1 is SQVTM and CDR2 is ANQGSEA. The CDR3 covers 12 residues. The CDR3 is CSVDHGGDGYTF.

The rearrangement links TRBV29-1 to TRBJ2-7; TCRdb indicates TRBD1, and absent DNA this call remains unverified. The CDR3 is made up of 11 amino acids. The V gene's germline CDR1 is SQVTM and CDR2 ANQGSEA. CDR3 amino acids: CSVKTGVEQYF.

CDR3 loop: CASSYAGFNEQFF. V gene TRBV7-9 combines with J gene TRBJ2-1; TCRdb designates TRBD1, a call that cannot be tested without DNA. Germline lookup yields CDR1 SEHNR and CDR2 FQNEAQ (reference sequence). The CDR3 has 13 amino acids.

The chain recombines TRBV11-2 with TRBJ2-1; no DNA is available, so the TRBD1 call from TCRdb remains unchecked. Germline assignment: CDR1 SGHAT and CDR2 FQNNGV. The CDR3 has 13 residues. CDR3 sequence reads: CASRRTGKVEQFF.

The chain links TRBV27 to TRBJ1-6; TCRdb's D call, TRBD1, is unchecked because there is no DNA. The germline CDR1 and CDR2 sequences are MNHEY and SMNVEV (reference sequence). There are 15 residues in the CDR3. CDR3 protein: CASSLGQGPNSPLHF.